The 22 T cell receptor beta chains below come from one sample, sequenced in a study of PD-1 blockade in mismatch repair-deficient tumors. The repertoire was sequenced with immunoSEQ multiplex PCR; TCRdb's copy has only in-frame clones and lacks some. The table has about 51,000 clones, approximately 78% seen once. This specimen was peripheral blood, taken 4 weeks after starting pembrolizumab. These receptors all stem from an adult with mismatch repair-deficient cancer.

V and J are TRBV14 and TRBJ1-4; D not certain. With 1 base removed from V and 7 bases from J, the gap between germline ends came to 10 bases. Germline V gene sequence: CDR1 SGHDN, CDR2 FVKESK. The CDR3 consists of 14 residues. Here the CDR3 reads CASSQVGDIEKLFF. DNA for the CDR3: TGTGCCAGCAGCCAAGTTGGGGATATTGAAAAACTGTTTTTT.

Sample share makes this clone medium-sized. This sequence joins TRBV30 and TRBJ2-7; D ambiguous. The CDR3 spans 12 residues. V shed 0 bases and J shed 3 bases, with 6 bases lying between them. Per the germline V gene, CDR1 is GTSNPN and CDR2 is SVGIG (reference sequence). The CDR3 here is CAWSVSSYEQYF. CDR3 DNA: TGTGCCTGGAGTGTAAGCAGCTACGAGCAGTACTTC.

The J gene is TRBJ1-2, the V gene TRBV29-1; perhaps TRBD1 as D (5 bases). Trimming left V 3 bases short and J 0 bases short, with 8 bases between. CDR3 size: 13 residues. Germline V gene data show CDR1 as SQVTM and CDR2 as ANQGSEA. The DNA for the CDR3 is TGCAGCGTTGAGGGGGACGCTAACTATGGCTACACCTTC. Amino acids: CSVEGDANYGYTF.

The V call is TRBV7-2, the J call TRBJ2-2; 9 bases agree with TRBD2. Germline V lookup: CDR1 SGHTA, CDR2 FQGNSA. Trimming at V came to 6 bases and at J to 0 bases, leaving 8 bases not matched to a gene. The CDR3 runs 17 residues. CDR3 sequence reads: CASSQSRLAANTGELFF. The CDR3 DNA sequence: TGTGCCAGCAGTCAAAGTAGACTAGCGGCGAACACCGGGGAGCTGTTTTTT.

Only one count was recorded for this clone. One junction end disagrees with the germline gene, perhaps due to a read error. Here the CDR3 DNA reads TGTGCCACCAGCGGAGACAGGGCTGGGTACGAGCAGTACTTC. It is translated as CATSGDRAGYEQYF. The chain has TRBV15 and TRBJ2-7, with 7 bases lining up with TRBD1. CDR1 is LNHNV, CDR2 YYDKDF, per germline (reference sequence). The CDR3 runs to 14 residues.

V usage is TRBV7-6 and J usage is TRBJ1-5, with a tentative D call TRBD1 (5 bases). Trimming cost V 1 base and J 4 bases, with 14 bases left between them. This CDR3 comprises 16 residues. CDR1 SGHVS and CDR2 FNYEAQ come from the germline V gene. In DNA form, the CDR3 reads TGTGCCAGCAGCTTAGGGGTTGGGACCTCAAATCAGCCCCAGCATTTT. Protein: CASSLGVGTSNQPQHF.

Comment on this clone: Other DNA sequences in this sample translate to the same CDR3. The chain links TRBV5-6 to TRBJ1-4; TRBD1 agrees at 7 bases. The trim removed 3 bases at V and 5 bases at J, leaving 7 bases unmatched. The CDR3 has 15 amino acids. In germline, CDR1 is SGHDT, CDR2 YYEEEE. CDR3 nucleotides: TGTGCCAGCAGCTACGAACAGGGGACCAATGAAAAACTGTTTTTT. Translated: CASSYEQGTNEKLFF.

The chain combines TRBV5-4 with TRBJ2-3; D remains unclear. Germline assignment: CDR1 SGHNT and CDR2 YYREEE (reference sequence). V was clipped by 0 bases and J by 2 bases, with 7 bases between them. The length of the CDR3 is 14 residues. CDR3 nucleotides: TGTGCCAGCAGCTTGGACCCCTCCACAGATACGCAGTATTTT. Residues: CASSLDPSTDTQYF.

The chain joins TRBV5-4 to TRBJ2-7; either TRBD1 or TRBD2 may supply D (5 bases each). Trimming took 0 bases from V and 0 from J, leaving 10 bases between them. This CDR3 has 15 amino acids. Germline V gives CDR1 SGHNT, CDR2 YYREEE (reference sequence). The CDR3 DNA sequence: TGTGCCAGCAGCTTGGTTGGGGGTCTCTCCTACGAGCAGTACTTC. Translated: CASSLVGGLSYEQYF.

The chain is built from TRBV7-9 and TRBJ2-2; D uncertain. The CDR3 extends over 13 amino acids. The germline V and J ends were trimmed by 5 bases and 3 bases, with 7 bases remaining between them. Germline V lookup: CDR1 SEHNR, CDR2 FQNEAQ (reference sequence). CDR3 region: CASSPQDTGELFF. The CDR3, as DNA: TGTGCCAGCAGCCCTCAGGACACCGGGGAGCTGTTTTTT.

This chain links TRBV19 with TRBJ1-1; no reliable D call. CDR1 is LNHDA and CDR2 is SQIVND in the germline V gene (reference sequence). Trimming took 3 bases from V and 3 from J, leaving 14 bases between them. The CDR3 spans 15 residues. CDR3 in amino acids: CASSIRISHYTEAFF. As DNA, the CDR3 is TGTGCCAGTAGTATCCGGATATCACACTACACTGAAGCTTTCTTT.

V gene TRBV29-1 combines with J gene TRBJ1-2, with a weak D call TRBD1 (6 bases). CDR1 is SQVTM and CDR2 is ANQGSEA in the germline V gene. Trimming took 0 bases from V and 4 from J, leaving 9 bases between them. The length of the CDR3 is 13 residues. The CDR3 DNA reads TGCAGCGTTGAAGATGGACAGAGCTATGGCTACACCTTC. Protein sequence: CSVEDGQSYGYTF.

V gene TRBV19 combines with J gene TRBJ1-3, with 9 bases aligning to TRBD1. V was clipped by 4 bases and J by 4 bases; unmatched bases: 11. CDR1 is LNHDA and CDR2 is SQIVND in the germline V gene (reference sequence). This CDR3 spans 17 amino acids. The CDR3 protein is CASSSTRDRVSGNTIYF. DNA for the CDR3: TGTGCCAGTAGTAGCACCCGGGACAGGGTGTCGGGAAACACCATATATTTT.

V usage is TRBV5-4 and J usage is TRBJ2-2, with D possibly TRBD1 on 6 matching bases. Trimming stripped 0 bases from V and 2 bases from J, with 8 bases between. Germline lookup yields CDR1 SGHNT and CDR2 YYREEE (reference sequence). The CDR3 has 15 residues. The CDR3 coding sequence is TGTGCCAGCAGCTTGGCGACAGGCAACACCGGGGAGCTGTTTTTT. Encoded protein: CASSLATGNTGELFF.

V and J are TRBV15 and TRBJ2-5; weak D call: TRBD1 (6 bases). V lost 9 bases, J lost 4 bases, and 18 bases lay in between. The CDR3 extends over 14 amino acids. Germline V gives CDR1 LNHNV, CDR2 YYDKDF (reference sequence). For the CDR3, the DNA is TGTGCCACGCTACCGGGACACGCGGGAGAGACCCAGTACTTC. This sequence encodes CATLPGHAGETQYF.

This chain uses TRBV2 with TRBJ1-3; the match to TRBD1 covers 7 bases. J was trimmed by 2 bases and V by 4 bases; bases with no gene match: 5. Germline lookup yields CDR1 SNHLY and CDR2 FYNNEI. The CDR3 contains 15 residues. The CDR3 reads CASSGDRAAGNTIYF. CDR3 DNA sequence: TGTGCCAGCAGTGGTGACAGGGCGGCTGGAAACACCATATATTTT.

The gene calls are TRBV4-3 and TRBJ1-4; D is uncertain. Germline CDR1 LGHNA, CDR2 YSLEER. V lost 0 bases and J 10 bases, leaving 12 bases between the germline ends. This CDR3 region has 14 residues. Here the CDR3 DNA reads TGCGCCAGCAGCCAAGACGACGGATACCTAAAACTGTTTTTT. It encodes CASSQDDGYLKLFF.

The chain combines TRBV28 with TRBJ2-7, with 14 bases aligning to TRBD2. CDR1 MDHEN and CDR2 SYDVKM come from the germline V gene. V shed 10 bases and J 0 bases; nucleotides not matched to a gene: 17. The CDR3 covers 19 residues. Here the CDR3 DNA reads TGTGCCACTAATGGACCGGGACTAGCGGGAGTGGGGAGCTCCTACGAGCAGTACTTC. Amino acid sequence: CATNGPGLAGVGSSYEQYF.

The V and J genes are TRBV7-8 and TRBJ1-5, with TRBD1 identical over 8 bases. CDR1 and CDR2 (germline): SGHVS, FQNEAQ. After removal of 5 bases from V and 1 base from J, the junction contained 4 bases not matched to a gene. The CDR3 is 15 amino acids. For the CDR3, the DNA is TGTGCCAGCAGCCTAGACAGGGGAAGCAATCAGCCCCAGCATTTT. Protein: CASSLDRGSNQPQHF.

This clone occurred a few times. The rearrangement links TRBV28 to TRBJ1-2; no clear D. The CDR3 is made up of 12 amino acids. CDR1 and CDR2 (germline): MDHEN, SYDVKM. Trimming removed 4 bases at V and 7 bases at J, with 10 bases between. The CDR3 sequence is CASSYKGSGYTF. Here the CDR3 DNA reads TGTGCCAGCAGTTATAAGGGAAGTGGCTACACCTTC.

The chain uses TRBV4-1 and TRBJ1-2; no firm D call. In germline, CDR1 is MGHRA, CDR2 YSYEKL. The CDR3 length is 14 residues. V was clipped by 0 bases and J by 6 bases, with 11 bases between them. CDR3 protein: CASSQERPPHGYTF. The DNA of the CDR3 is TGCGCCAGCAGCCAAGAACGTCCTCCCCATGGCTACACCTTC.

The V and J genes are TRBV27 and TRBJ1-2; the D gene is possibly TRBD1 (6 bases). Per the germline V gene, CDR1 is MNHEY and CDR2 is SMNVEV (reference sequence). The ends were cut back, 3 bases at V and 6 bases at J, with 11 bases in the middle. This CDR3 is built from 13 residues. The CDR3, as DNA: TGTGCCAGCAGTTTGATCAGGGGAAATGGCTACACCTTC. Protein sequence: CASSLIRGNGYTF.